These 16 T cell receptor beta chains originate from one sample sequenced in a study of immune evolution from preneoplasia to lung adenocarcinoma. Sequenced by immunoSEQ multiplex PCR; TCRdb stores in-frame clones only, minus some. The sample lists 5,000 or so clones; over 70% were seen once. The sample comprised FFPE lung adenocarcinoma in situ tissue. Every receptor here comes from a person between 55 and 80 years old with lung adenocarcinoma.

The V and J genes are TRBV23-1 and TRBJ1-6; D remains unclear. TRBV23-1 is known as an ORF, though its function is uncertain. This CDR3 comprises 17 residues. Trimming took 0 bases from V and 4 from J, leaving 13 bases between them. This chain's CDR3 is CASSQSTGGPYNSPLHF. As DNA, the CDR3 is TGCGCCAGCAGTCAATCGACCGGAGGGCCGTATAATTCACCCCTCCACTTT.

V is TRBV28 and J is TRBJ2-1; D is unresolved. The CDR3 loop spans 15 amino acids. V was trimmed by 2 bases and J by 0 bases, leaving 8 bases between them. CDR1 is MDHEN and CDR2 is SYDVKM in the germline V gene. CDR3 in DNA: TGTGCCAGCAGTTTACGGCCTCGCTCCTACAATGAGCAGTTCTTC. Protein sequence: CASSLRPRSYNEQFF.

The chain joins TRBV7-9 to TRBJ1-2, with 7 bases matching TRBD1. CDR3 size: 14 residues. V was clipped by 2 bases and J by 4 bases; unmatched bases: 4. Per germline, CDR1 SEHNR and CDR2 FQNEAQ (reference sequence). Here the CDR3 reads CASSLKGAIYGYTF. The CDR3 nucleotides are TGTGCCAGCAGCTTAAAGGGGGCGATCTATGGCTACACCTTC.

The chain uses TRBV19 and TRBJ2-5; TRBD1 is a possible D gene (5 bases). The CDR3 extends over 14 amino acids. Germline values: CDR1 LNHDA, CDR2 SQIVND (reference sequence). V was pared by 6 bases and J by 3 bases, with 14 bases between. The CDR3 nucleotides read TGTGCCAGTAGCCTCATAGACAGTAAAGAGACCCAGTACTTC. Residues: CASSLIDSKETQYF.

The V and J genes are TRBV10-1 and TRBJ2-5, with D perhaps given as TRBD1 or TRBD2 (5 bases each). This CDR3 comprises 13 residues. CDR1 WNHNN and CDR2 SYGVQD come from the germline V gene (reference sequence). The V end lost 3 bases, the J end lost 1 base, and 6 bases lay between the germline ends. CDR3 sequence reads: CASSEGTQETQYF. Here the CDR3 DNA reads TGCGCCAGCAGTGAAGGGACCCAAGAGACCCAGTACTTC.

The chain carries TRBV7-8 and TRBJ1-1, with D perhaps matching TRBD1 (5 bases). CDR1 and CDR2 (germline): SGHVS, FQNEAQ. V was shortened by 3 bases and J by 0 bases, with 11 bases between the two germline ends. The CDR3 extends over 15 amino acids. CDR3 amino acids: CASSLARQLNTEAFF. The CDR3 DNA reads TGTGCCAGCAGCTTGGCAAGACAGTTGAACACTGAAGCTTTCTTT. Supplemented by reference TRBV7-8 and TRBJ1-1, the full variable domain reads GAGVSQSPRYKVAKRGQDVALRCDPISGHVSLFWYQQALGQGPEFLTYFQNEAQLDKSGLPSDRFFAERPEGSVSTLKIQRTQQEDSAVYLCASSLARQLNTEAFFGQGTRLTVV.

The rearrangement uses TRBV2 and TRBJ2-2; a possible D gene is TRBD2 (5 bases). CDR3 length: 16 residues. The V and J ends lost 1 base and 4 bases respectively, with 13 bases between them. The V gene's germline CDR1 is SNHLY and CDR2 FYNNEI. The CDR3 region has the DNA TGTGCCAGCAGTGAAGACGGAACCCGGGGCACCGGGGAGCTGTTTTTT. Protein sequence: CASSEDGTRGTGELFF.

V is TRBV9 and J is TRBJ2-7; possibly TRBD2 for D (6 bases). Trimming left V 3 bases short and J 0 bases short, with 7 bases between. Germline CDR1 SGDLS, CDR2 YYNGEE. The CDR3 runs to 13 residues. CDR3: CASSARDSYEQYF. DNA for the CDR3: TGTGCCAGCAGCGCGCGGGACTCCTACGAGCAGTACTTC.

V usage is TRBV20-1 and J usage is TRBJ1-2; no clear D gene. There are 11 residues in the CDR3. Germline values: CDR1 DFQATT, CDR2 SNEGSKA (reference sequence). V lost 0 bases and J lost 2, with 1 base in between. CDR3 amino acids: CSARENYGYTF. CDR3 sequence (DNA): TGCAGTGCTAGAGAAAACTATGGCTACACCTTC.

This clone has more than one count but fewer than ten. V usage is TRBV27 and J usage is TRBJ2-2; 8 nucleotides line up with TRBD1. V was pared by 5 bases and J by 7 bases, with 9 bases of the junction left unmatched. Germline lookup yields CDR1 MNHEY and CDR2 SMNVEV (reference sequence). This CDR3 spans 15 amino acids. The chain's CDR3 is CASSTTGGIGGELFF. The CDR3 DNA follows: TGTGCCAGCAGTACTACAGGGGGGATAGGCGGGGAGCTGTTTTTT.

V and J are TRBV15 and TRBJ2-3, with 11 bases fitting TRBD2. Losses at the gene ends were 1 base for V and 4 bases for J; bases not matched to a gene: 4. Germline CDR1 LNHNV, CDR2 YYDKDF (reference sequence). There are 16 residues in the CDR3. The DNA of the CDR3 is TGTGCCACCAGCAGAGCTAGCGGGGGGCCCCCAGATACGCAGTATTTT. Amino acids: CATSRASGGPPDTQYF.

The rearrangement joins TRBV28 to TRBJ2-7; a possible D gene is TRBD2 (6 bases). Germline lookup yields CDR1 MDHEN and CDR2 SYDVKM. V gave up 6 bases and J gave up 7 bases, with 25 bases separating them. The CDR3 sequence is 16 residues long. Here the CDR3 DNA reads TGTGCCAGCAGCCCCGCCCAGGAGGGCCTTGGTGGGGAGCAGTACTTC. Translated: CASSPAQEGLGGEQYF.

The CDR3 loop is CASRGGVWESYEQYF. The CDR3 DNA reads as TGTGCCAGCCGGGGGGGTGTTTGGGAATCCTACGAGCAGTACTTC. The chain employs TRBV28 and TRBJ2-7, with TRBD2 matching over 8 bases. The V and J ends lost 8 bases and 1 base, in that order; junction bases with no gene match: 10. Germline lookup yields CDR1 MDHEN and CDR2 SYDVKM. The CDR3 runs 15 residues. Drawing the rest from reference TRBV28 and TRBJ2-7, the complete variable domain is DVKVTQSSRYLVKRTGEKVFLECVQDMDHENMFWYRQDPGLGLRLIYFSYDVKMKEKGDIPEGYSVSREKKERFSLILESASTNQTSMYLCASRGGVWESYEQYFGPGTRLTVT.

The CDR3 nucleotides are TGCGCCAGCAGCCCCTCGCGACTGCCTGGAAACACCATATATTTT. Its protein is CASSPSRLPGNTIYF. This chain joins TRBV4-3 and TRBJ1-3; D gene unclear. Trimming took off 4 bases at V and 2 bases at J, with 12 bases between the two ends. The germline V gene has CDR1 LGHNA and CDR2 YSLEER. The CDR3 length is 15 residues.

This chain uses TRBV28 with TRBJ2-1; 9 bases agree with TRBD2. V trimming: 3 bases; J trimming: 2 bases; junction bases outside the gene matches: 2. The CDR3 sequence is 15 residues long. CDR1 and CDR2 from the germline V gene are MDHEN and SYDVKM. The DNA for the CDR3 is TGTGCCAGCAGTTTGTCTAGCGGGGCCTACAATGAGCAGTTCTTC. This codes for CASSLSSGAYNEQFF.

The chain recombines TRBV19 with TRBJ2-5, with 13 bases matching TRBD2. The CDR3 contains 14 residues. V lost 3 bases, J lost 6 bases, and 1 base stayed unmatched. CDR1 is LNHDA and CDR2 is SQIVND in the germline V gene (reference sequence). CDR3 nucleotides: TGTGCCAGTAGTATGGGGACTAGCGGGAAGACCCAGTACTTC. Translated: CASSMGTSGKTQYF.